This T cell receptor beta chain appears in the sequencing data of a study of cytomegalovirus exposure and HLA in healthy donors. Study-wide results and limits: According to a subsequent analysis, TCR clusters identified in the first cohort showed a tendency to co-occur across the 120 or so validation repertoires.

Note on this clone: Its specificity is unknown.

Method: immunoSEQ multiplex PCR; TCRdb's copy keeps in-frame clones and lacks some. The data show over 120,000 clones, approximately 94% seen once. The germline gives CDR1 SGHDN, CDR2 FVKESK. V lost 2 bases to trimming and J lost 7 bases, with 12 bases between them. The length of the CDR3 is 14 residues. Sequenced sample: PBMCs. The gene calls are TRBV14 and TRBJ2-1; D is undetermined. The clonotype originates from a man aged 18 to 35 in good health and CMV-seropositive. CDR3 sequence: CASSQRWRLNEQFF. The CDR3 nucleotides are TGTGCCAGCAGCCAAAGATGGCGACTTAATGAGCAGTTCTTC.